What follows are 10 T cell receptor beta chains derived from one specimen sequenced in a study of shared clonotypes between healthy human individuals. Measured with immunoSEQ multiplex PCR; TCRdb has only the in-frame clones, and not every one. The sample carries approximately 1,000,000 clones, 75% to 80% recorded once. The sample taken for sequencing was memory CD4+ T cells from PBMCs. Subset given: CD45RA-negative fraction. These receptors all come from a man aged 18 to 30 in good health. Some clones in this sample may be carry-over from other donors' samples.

DNA for the CDR3: TGCGCCAGCAGCGGGACTAGCGGGAGTACCACAGATACGCAGTATTTT. Its translation is CASSGTSGSTTDTQYF. The chain employs TRBV5-1 and TRBJ2-3, with 14 positions matching TRBD2. Looked up from germline, CDR1 is SGHRS and CDR2 is YFSETQ. The V and J ends lost 4 bases and 2 bases, in that order; junction bases with no gene match: 3. The CDR3 is 16 residues long.

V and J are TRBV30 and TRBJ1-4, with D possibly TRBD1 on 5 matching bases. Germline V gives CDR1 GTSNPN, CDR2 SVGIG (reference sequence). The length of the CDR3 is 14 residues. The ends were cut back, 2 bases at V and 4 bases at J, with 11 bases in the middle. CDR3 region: CAWSPGTFNEKLFF. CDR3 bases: TGTGCCTGGAGTCCCGGGACGTTTAATGAAAAACTGTTTTTT.

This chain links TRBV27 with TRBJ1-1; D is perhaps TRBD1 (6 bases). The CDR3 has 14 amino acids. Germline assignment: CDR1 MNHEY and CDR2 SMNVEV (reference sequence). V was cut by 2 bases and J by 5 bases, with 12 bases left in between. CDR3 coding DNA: TGTGCCAGCAGTTTAGGGGGGACAAATACTGAAGCTTTCTTT. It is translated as CASSLGGTNTEAFF.

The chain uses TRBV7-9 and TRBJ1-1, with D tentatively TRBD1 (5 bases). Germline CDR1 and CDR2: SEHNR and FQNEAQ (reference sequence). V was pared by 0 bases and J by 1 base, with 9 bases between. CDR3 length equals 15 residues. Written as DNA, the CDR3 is TGTGCCAGCAGCTTAGCGGCGGGACGGAACACTGAAGCTTTCTTT. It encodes CASSLAAGRNTEAFF.

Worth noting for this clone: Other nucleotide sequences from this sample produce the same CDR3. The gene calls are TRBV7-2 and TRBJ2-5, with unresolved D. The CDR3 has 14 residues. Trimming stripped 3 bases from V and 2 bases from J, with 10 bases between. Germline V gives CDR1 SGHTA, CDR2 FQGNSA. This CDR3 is CASSFGSGQETQYF. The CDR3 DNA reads TGTGCCAGCAGCTTCGGGTCAGGACAAGAGACCCAGTACTTC. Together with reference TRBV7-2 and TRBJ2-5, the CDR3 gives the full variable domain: GAGVSQSPSNKVTEKGKDVELRCDPISGHTALYWYRQSLGQGLEFLIYFQGNSAPDKSGLPSDRFSAERTGGSVSTLTIQRTQQEDSAVYLCASSFGSGQETQYFGPGTRLLVL.

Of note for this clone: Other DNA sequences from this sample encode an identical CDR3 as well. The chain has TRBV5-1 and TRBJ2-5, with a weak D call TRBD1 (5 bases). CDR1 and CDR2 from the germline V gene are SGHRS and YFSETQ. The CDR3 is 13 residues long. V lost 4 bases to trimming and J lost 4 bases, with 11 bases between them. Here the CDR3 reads CASSLRGAETQYF. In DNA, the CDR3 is TGCGCCAGCAGCCTTCGTGGGGCAGAGACCCAGTACTTC. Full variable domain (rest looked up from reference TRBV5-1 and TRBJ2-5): KAGVTQTPRYLIKTRGQQVTLSCSPISGHRSVSWYQQTPGQGLQFLFEYFSETQRNKGNFPGRFSGRQFSNSRSEMNVSTLELGDSALYLCASSLRGAETQYFGPGTRLLVL.

CDR3 nucleotide sequence: TGTGCCAGCAGGGAGACAGCCTACGAGCAGTACTTC. This sequence encodes CASRETAYEQYF. This chain uses TRBV2 with TRBJ2-5; D is possibly TRBD1 (5 bases). The better agreement between TRBJ2-7 and the DNA end casts doubt on the J call. Germline CDR1 is SNHLY and CDR2 is FYNNEI. This CDR3 contains 12 residues.

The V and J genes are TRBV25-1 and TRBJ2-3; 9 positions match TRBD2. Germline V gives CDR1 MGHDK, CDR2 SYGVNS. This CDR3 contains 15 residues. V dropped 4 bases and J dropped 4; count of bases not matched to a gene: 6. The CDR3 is CASSASGTSSDTQYF. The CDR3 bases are TGTGCCAGCAGTGCTTCCGGGACTAGCTCAGATACGCAGTATTTT.

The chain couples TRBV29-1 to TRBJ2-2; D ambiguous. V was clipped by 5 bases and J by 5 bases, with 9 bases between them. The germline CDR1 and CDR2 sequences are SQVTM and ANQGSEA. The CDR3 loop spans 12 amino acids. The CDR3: CSVSRGTGELFF. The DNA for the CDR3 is TGCAGCGTTAGCCGTGGAACCGGGGAGCTGTTTTTT.

In nucleotides, the CDR3 is TGTGCCAGCAGTGCCTCGGGGGCCCGGGGGCAGTACTTC. Translated, it gives CASSASGARGQYF. This rearrangement joins TRBV6-5 to TRBJ2-7; D is perhaps TRBD1 or TRBD2 (6 bases each). Germline V gene sequence: CDR1 MNHEY, CDR2 SVGAGI. This CDR3 is built from 13 residues. The germline V and J ends were trimmed by 5 bases and 9 bases, with 17 bases remaining between them.